This entry is about one T cell receptor beta chain. This specimen comes from a study of CD8 T cells in ankylosing spondylitis. CDR1 SEHNR and CDR2 FQNEAQ come from the germline V gene (reference sequence). Trimming cost V 6 bases and J 10 bases, with 10 bases left between them. The CDR3 spans 11 residues. TCRdb independently ran MiXCR on the 5' RACE reads; one entry per CDR3 protein. The sample shows 250,000 or so distinct CDR3 sequences, 20% to 30% of them seen only once. This TCR derives from a male donor with ankylosing spondylitis or in good health (not recorded which). Sequenced: blood, either unsorted or a sorted T cell fraction (not recorded which). The chain uses TRBV7-9 and TRBJ2-1; D remains ambiguous. This chain's CDR3 is CASSLSWEQFF. CDR3 sequence (DNA): TGTGCCAGCAGTCTCTCGTGGGAGCAGTTCTTC.